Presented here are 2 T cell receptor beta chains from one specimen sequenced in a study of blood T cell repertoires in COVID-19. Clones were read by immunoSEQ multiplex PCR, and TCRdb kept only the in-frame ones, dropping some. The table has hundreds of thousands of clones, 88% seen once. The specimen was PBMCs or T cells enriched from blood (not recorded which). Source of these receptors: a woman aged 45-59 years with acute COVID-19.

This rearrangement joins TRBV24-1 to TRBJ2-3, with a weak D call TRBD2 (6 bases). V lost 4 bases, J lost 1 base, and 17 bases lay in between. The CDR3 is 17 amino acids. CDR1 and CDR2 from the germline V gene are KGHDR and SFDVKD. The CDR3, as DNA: TGTGCCACCAGTGAGGTCGGGGGTGGGGCCCGCACAGATACGCAGTATTTT. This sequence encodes CATSEVGGGARTDTQYF.

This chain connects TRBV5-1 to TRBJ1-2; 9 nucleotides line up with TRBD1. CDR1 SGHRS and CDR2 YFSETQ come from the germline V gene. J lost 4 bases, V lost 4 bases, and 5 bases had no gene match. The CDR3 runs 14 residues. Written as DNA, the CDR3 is TGCGCCAGCAGCCCGGACAGGGGCGGCTATGGCTACACCTTC. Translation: CASSPDRGGYGYTF. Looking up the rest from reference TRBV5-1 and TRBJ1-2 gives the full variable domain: KAGVTQTPRYLIKTRGQQVTLSCSPISGHRSVSWYQQTPGQGLQFLFEYFSETQRNKGNFPGRFSGRQFSNSRSEMNVSTLELGDSALYLCASSPDRGGYGYTFGSGTRLTVV.